Listed here are 17 T cell receptor beta chains from one sample, sequenced in a study of graft-versus-host responses after intestinal transplantation. These receptors have no known antigen. Sequenced by immunoSEQ multiplex PCR; TCRdb stores in-frame clones only, minus some. The table shows 85,000 to 110,000 clones, with 80% to 95% occurring only once. This material consisted of unstimulated CD8+ T cells sorted from spleen or lymph node cells, taken before intestinal transplant. The receptors shown here come from a human donor who received an intestinal transplant.

The chain uses TRBV7-9 and TRBJ2-7; no reliable D call. Germline values: CDR1 SEHNR, CDR2 FQNEAQ (reference sequence). The CDR3 is made up of 17 amino acids. Trimming left V 3 bases short and J 2 bases short, with 20 bases between. This CDR3 is CASSFYPSTDVAYEQYF. The CDR3 nucleotides are TGTGCCAGCAGCTTTTATCCTAGTACGGACGTCGCCTACGAGCAGTACTTC.

The chain carries TRBV10-2 and TRBJ1-2; 10 bases align to TRBD1. V lost 4 bases, J lost 3 bases, and 5 bases stayed unmatched. CDR3 length: 15 residues. Germline V gene sequence: CDR1 WSHSY, CDR2 SAAADI. The CDR3 nucleotides are TGCGCCAGCAGTGGACAGGGGGCGGGGGACTATGGCTACACCTTC. Its translation is CASSGQGAGDYGYTF.

This chain uses TRBV4-1 with TRBJ2-1; D possibly corresponds to TRBD1 (6 bases). The V end was cut by 0 bases, the J end by 6 bases, with 15 bases between. This CDR3 contains 16 residues. The germline V gene encodes CDR1 MGHRA and CDR2 YSYEKL. This CDR3 reads CASSQDGTRFGNEQFF. The CDR3 bases are TGCGCCAGCAGCCAAGATGGGACAAGGTTCGGCAATGAGCAGTTCTTC.

This clone was seen just once. This chain connects TRBV2 to TRBJ1-2; TRBD1 aligns across 8 bases. The CDR3 runs 12 residues. Germline V gene lookup returns CDR1 SNHLY and CDR2 FYNNEI. Unmatched junction bases numbered 4, after V lost 6 bases and J lost 7 bases. CDR3 coding DNA: TGTGCCAGCAGGGACAGGGTAGGTGGCTACACCTTC. Encoded protein: CASRDRVGGYTF.

The chain recombines TRBV11-3 with TRBJ2-3; 8 bases align to TRBD1. This CDR3 has 17 amino acids. Germline V CDR1 and CDR2: SGHNT, YENEEA. The J segment lost 2 bases and the V segment lost 3 bases, leaving 10 bases of the junction unmatched. For the CDR3, the DNA is TGTGCCAGCAGCTTCGGACGGCGGACAGGGTACACAGATACGCAGTATTTT. This encodes CASSFGRRTGYTDTQYF.

This clone was detected only once. The gene calls are TRBV2 and TRBJ2-7; 12 positions match TRBD2. V lost 7 bases, J lost 2 bases, and 3 bases stayed unmatched. Per germline, CDR1 SNHLY and CDR2 FYNNEI. The CDR3 runs to 14 residues. As DNA, the CDR3 is TGTGCCAGCAATGGACTAGCGGGGACCTACGAGCAGTACTTC. Its translation: CASNGLAGTYEQYF. The variable domain in full, with the rest retrieved from reference TRBV2 and TRBJ2-7, is EPEVTQTPSHQVTQMGQEVILRCVPISNHLYFYWYRQILGQKVEFLVSFYNNEISEKSEIFDDQFSVERPDGSNFTLKIRSTKLEDSAMYFCASNGLAGTYEQYFGPGTRLTVT.

This rearrangement joins TRBV2 to TRBJ2-1; 7 nucleotides agree with TRBD2. V gave up 7 bases and J gave up 7 bases; unmatched junction bases: 13. The CDR3 spans 15 residues. Germline CDR1 and CDR2: SNHLY and FYNNEI. The CDR3: CASMLHTSVYNEQFF. The CDR3 DNA is TGTGCCAGCATGCTTCACACTAGCGTCTATAATGAGCAGTTCTTC.

The chain is built from TRBV6-5 and TRBJ1-5; D is perhaps TRBD1 (6 bases). The CDR3 length is 13 residues. The V end lost 10 bases, the J end lost 1 base, and 11 bases lay between the germline ends. Germline V gene sequence: CDR1 MNHEY, CDR2 SVGAGI. The CDR3 sequence is CATADRSNQPQHF. The CDR3 DNA is TGTGCCACCGCCGACAGGAGCAATCAGCCCCAGCATTTT.

The chain links TRBV11-2 to TRBJ2-7, with 9 positions matching TRBD1. Germline values: CDR1 SGHAT, CDR2 FQNNGV. The CDR3 covers 14 residues. The trim removed 0 bases at V and 4 bases at J, leaving 1 base unmatched. CDR3 sequence: CASSLEQGAYEQYF. In nucleotides, the CDR3 is TGTGCCAGCAGCTTAGAACAGGGGGCTTACGAGCAGTACTTC.

The chain recombines TRBV19 with TRBJ2-7; D gene uncertain. Trimming took 1 base from V and 6 from J, leaving 16 bases between them. There are 15 residues in the CDR3. CDR1 is LNHDA and CDR2 is SQIVND in the germline V gene (reference sequence). The CDR3 DNA is TGTGCCAGTAGTATAGGAGACGCTTGGGGTTCCGAGCAGTACTTC. Translating it yields CASSIGDAWGSEQYF.

The gene calls are TRBV10-1 and TRBJ2-1; D is perhaps TRBD1 (5 bases). Germline CDR1 reads WNHNN; CDR2 reads SYGVQD (reference sequence). With 3 bases removed from V and 6 bases from J, the gap between germline ends came to 9 bases. The CDR3 loop spans 13 amino acids. This CDR3 reads CASSEARVNEQFF. As DNA, the CDR3 is TGCGCCAGCAGTGAAGCCAGGGTCAATGAGCAGTTCTTC.

In nucleotides, the CDR3 is TGCGCCAGCAGCCCCACCGGGGCTGGCTACACCTTC. It codes for CASSPTGAGYTF. The chain recombines TRBV5-1 with TRBJ1-2; D possibly corresponds to TRBD1 (5 bases). Trimming cost V 4 bases and J 7 bases, with 11 bases left between them. The germline V gene encodes CDR1 SGHRS and CDR2 YFSETQ. There are 12 residues in the CDR3.

The V gene is TRBV11-2, the J gene TRBJ2-2; 8 bases fit TRBD2. Germline V gene lookup returns CDR1 SGHAT and CDR2 FQNNGV. V gave up 4 bases and J gave up 9 bases; unmatched junction bases: 10. CDR3 size: 15 residues. The CDR3, as DNA: TGTGCCAGCAGCTCACCAACCGGGGGGGCTAGGGAGCTGTTTTTT. This gives the protein CASSSPTGGARELFF. The entire variable domain, with the rest obtained from reference TRBV11-2 and TRBJ2-2, is as follows: EAGVAQSPRYKIIEKRQSVAFWCNPISGHATLYWYQQILGQGPKLLIQFQNNGVVDDSQLPKDRFSAERLKGVDSTLKIQPAKLEDSAVYLCASSSPTGGARELFFGEGSRLTVL.

This clone showed up just once. This rearrangement joins TRBV2 to TRBJ2-7; D is uncertain. Germline values: CDR1 SNHLY, CDR2 FYNNEI. Trimming took 8 bases from V and 7 from J, leaving 12 bases between them. This CDR3 has 11 residues. This chain's CDR3 is CASCGGEEQYF. The DNA for the CDR3 is TGTGCCAGCTGTGGCGGTGAAGAGCAGTACTTC.

The chain couples TRBV5-1 to TRBJ2-1; possibly TRBD1 or TRBD2 for D (6 bases each). Germline V gene sequence: CDR1 SGHRS, CDR2 YFSETQ. The CDR3 consists of 19 residues. The V gene lost 1 base and the J gene lost 0 bases, with 20 bases spanning the gap. CDR3 nucleotide sequence: TGCGCCAGCAGCTTGAGGGGGGTGGCGAGCCCGAGCTCCTACAATGAGCAGTTCTTC. Translation gives CASSLRGVASPSSYNEQFF.

This clone was picked up one time. V is TRBV5-1 and J is TRBJ2-7, with 9 bases matching TRBD2. The CDR3 has 15 residues. Trimming at V came to 0 bases and at J to 3 bases, leaving 4 bases not matched to a gene. CDR1 and CDR2 (germline): SGHRS, YFSETQ. CDR3 loop: CASSLGSGGVYEQYF. CDR3 sequence (DNA): TGCGCCAGCAGCTTGGGTAGCGGGGGAGTCTACGAGCAGTACTTC.

The rearrangement joins TRBV5-4 to TRBJ2-2, with 8 bases that match TRBD1. The CDR3 contains 15 residues. Germline V gene data show CDR1 as SGHNT and CDR2 as YYREEE (reference sequence). Trimming took 2 bases from V and 7 from J; bases not matched to a gene: 7. The CDR3 here is CASSLGRGRDGELFF. The CDR3 bases are TGTGCCAGCAGCTTAGGCAGGGGGCGCGACGGGGAGCTGTTTTTT.